These 21 T cell receptor beta chains originate from one sample sequenced in a study of blood T cell repertoires in COVID-19. Assay used: immunoSEQ multiplex PCR; TCRdb lists only in-frame clones, some missing. The data contain roughly 200,000 clones, approximately 80% of them singletons. Sample: peripheral blood. The receptor source for this set is a woman older than 75 with active or convalescent COVID-19.

This chain connects TRBV7-9 to TRBJ2-7, with TRBD2 identical over 13 bases. Germline values: CDR1 SEHNR, CDR2 FQNEAQ (reference sequence). This CDR3 is 17 amino acids long. Germline trimming cut 4 bases from V and 1 base from J; bases unmatched to any gene: 7. The CDR3 reads CASSSPTSGGRSYEQYF. CDR3 nucleotides: TGTGCCAGCAGCTCGCCGACTAGCGGGGGGAGGTCCTACGAGCAGTACTTC.

This chain connects TRBV5-5 to TRBJ2-2; no reliable D call. The germline V gene has CDR1 SGHKS and CDR2 YYEKEE (reference sequence). Trimming left V 4 bases short and J 3 bases short, with 13 bases between. This CDR3 is 15 amino acids long. The CDR3 protein is CASSGNSRYTGELFF. CDR3 nucleotides: TGTGCCAGCAGCGGAAACTCTAGATACACCGGGGAGCTGTTTTTT.

The chain joins TRBV14 to TRBJ1-4; 10 bases match TRBD1. Per germline, CDR1 SGHDN and CDR2 FVKESK. Losses at the gene ends were 4 bases for V and 8 bases for J; bases not matched to a gene: 7. The CDR3 is 15 residues long. The CDR3 loop reads CASSLRQGAGEKLFF. CDR3 DNA sequence: TGTGCCAGCAGCCTCCGACAGGGGGCCGGGGAAAAACTGTTTTTT.

This chain uses TRBV5-1 with TRBJ2-7; TRBD1 matches at 9 bases. Germline V lookup: CDR1 SGHRS, CDR2 YFSETQ. The length of the CDR3 is 17 residues. V shed 4 bases, J shed 4 bases, and the junction held 15 bases outside the gene matches. As DNA, the CDR3 is TGCGCCAGCAGCACGGGACAGGGTTGGGACTATATGTACGAGCAGTACTTC. Amino acids: CASSTGQGWDYMYEQYF.

The genes are TRBV4-3 and TRBJ1-4, with 8 bases identical to TRBD1. Germline CDR1 LGHNA, CDR2 YSLEER. The length of the CDR3 is 14 residues. The V gene end was trimmed by 2 bases and the J gene end by 5 bases; junction bases not matched to a gene: 1. As DNA, the CDR3 is TGCGCCAGCAGCCAAACAGGGGGAAATGAAAAACTGTTTTTT. Its protein is CASSQTGGNEKLFF.

The genes are TRBV19 and TRBJ1-3; a possible D gene is TRBD1 (6 bases). V lost 7 bases to trimming and J lost 0 bases, with 13 bases between them. This CDR3 region has 15 residues. Germline CDR1 LNHDA, CDR2 SQIVND (reference sequence). This CDR3 reads CASKRQVYSGNTIYF. CDR3 DNA sequence: TGTGCCAGTAAGAGACAGGTCTACTCTGGAAACACCATATATTTT.

This clone appeared a few times. This chain connects TRBV7-8 to TRBJ2-5; TRBD1 matches at 8 bases. The germline V gene has CDR1 SGHVS and CDR2 FQNEAQ. V lost 3 bases, J lost 4 bases, and 10 bases stayed unmatched. This CDR3 is built from 16 residues. CDR3 in amino acids: CASSFDRGKPPETQYF. In nucleotides, the CDR3 is TGTGCCAGCAGCTTTGACAGGGGTAAACCGCCAGAGACCCAGTACTTC.

In regard to this clone: Other DNA sequences of this sample code for an identical CDR3. The rearrangement links TRBV5-1 to TRBJ2-5; D uncertain. CDR3 size: 13 residues. Per the germline V gene, CDR1 is SGHRS and CDR2 is YFSETQ. V lost 2 bases to trimming and J lost 1 base, with 6 bases between them. The CDR3 reads CASSLGVQETQYF. The CDR3 DNA sequence: TGCGCCAGCAGCTTAGGAGTCCAAGAGACCCAGTACTTC.

This CDR3 is CASSSSEVQFTGELFF. CDR3 bases: TGTGCCAGCAGCTCCTCCGAGGTCCAATTCACCGGGGAGCTGTTTTTT. The rearrangement joins TRBV13 to TRBJ2-2; D uncertain. The CDR3 is 16 amino acids. Trimming pared 4 bases from V and 4 bases from J, leaving 16 bases between. Germline V lookup: CDR1 PRHDT, CDR2 FYEKMQ (reference sequence).

The genes are TRBV2 and TRBJ2-7; D remains unclear. Germline lookup yields CDR1 SNHLY and CDR2 FYNNEI. The CDR3 consists of 11 residues. V lost 7 bases to trimming and J lost 3 bases, with 7 bases between them. DNA of the CDR3: TGTGCCAGCAACAGCATCTACGAGCAGTACTTC. This encodes CASNSIYEQYF.

The chain recombines TRBV5-1 with TRBJ2-3, with D perhaps matching TRBD2 (6 bases). The ends were cut back, 0 bases at V and 0 bases at J, with 11 bases in the middle. Per the germline V gene, CDR1 is SGHRS and CDR2 is YFSETQ. This CDR3 is built from 16 residues. The CDR3 is CASSLGDWASTDTQYF. For the CDR3, the DNA is TGCGCCAGCAGCTTGGGGGACTGGGCTAGCACAGATACGCAGTATTTT.

The chain joins TRBV19 to TRBJ2-1, with 9 bases that match TRBD2. Trimming took 6 bases from V and 4 from J; bases not matched to a gene: 10. Looked up from germline, CDR1 is LNHDA and CDR2 is SQIVND (reference sequence). The CDR3 contains 16 residues. CDR3 region: CASSDSGAGGYNEQFF. CDR3 bases: TGTGCCAGTAGCGACTCAGGAGCGGGGGGTTACAATGAGCAGTTCTTC. The variable domain in full, with the rest retrieved from reference TRBV19 and TRBJ2-1, is DGGITQSPKYLFRKEGQNVTLSCEQNLNHDAMYWYRQDPGQGLRLIYYSQIVNDFQKGDIAEGYSVSREKKESFPLTVTSAQKNPTAFYLCASSDSGAGGYNEQFFGPGTRLTVL.

V is TRBV28 and J is TRBJ1-1; tentatively, D is TRBD1 (5 bases). The length of the CDR3 is 15 residues. V shed 6 bases and J shed 6 bases, with 20 bases lying between them. Germline-derived CDR1 and CDR2 are MDHEN and SYDVKM. CDR3 residues: CASRAPGVILSEAFF. CDR3 sequence (DNA): TGTGCCAGCAGGGCGCCGGGGGTCATCCTTTCTGAAGCTTTCTTT.

The V gene is TRBV29-1, the J gene TRBJ2-7; possibly TRBD2 for D (6 bases). Trimming took off 0 bases at V and 6 bases at J, with 9 bases between the two ends. This CDR3 is 12 amino acids long. The germline V gene has CDR1 SQVTM and CDR2 ANQGSEA. CDR3 nucleotides: TGCAGCGTTGAAGATCGGGGGTTCGAGCAGTACTTC. Its translation is CSVEDRGFEQYF.

The chain uses TRBV7-2 and TRBJ1-2; no reliable D call. Germline assignment: CDR1 SGHTA and CDR2 FQGNSA. Trimming took off 3 bases at V and 0 bases at J, with 8 bases between the two ends. The CDR3 has 14 residues. This chain's CDR3 is CASSLEASNYGYTF. The CDR3, as DNA: TGTGCCAGCAGCTTGGAGGCGTCTAACTATGGCTACACCTTC.

This clone has more than one count but fewer than ten. The chain joins TRBV11-3 to TRBJ1-2, with 7 bases aligning to TRBD1. J lost 3 bases, V lost 1 base, and 2 bases had no gene match. The CDR3 covers 14 residues. The V gene's germline CDR1 is SGHNT and CDR2 YENEEA. Here the CDR3 DNA reads TGTGCCAGCAGCTTAGGGCAGGGGGACTATGGCTACACCTTC. It codes for CASSLGQGDYGYTF. The full variable domain, completed using reference TRBV11-3 and TRBJ1-2, is EAGVVQSPRYKIIEKKQPVAFWCNPISGHNTLYWYLQNLGQGPELLIRYENEEAVDDSQLPKDRFSAERLKGVDSTLKIQPAELGDSAVYLCASSLGQGDYGYTFGSGTRLTVV.

The CDR3 is CASSVELAGAALTGELFF. The DNA of the CDR3 is TGTGCCAGCAGCGTAGAACTAGCGGGAGCCGCCCTCACCGGGGAGCTGTTTTTT. The J gene is TRBJ2-2, the V gene TRBV9, with TRBD2 identical over 11 bases. Germline CDR1 is SGDLS and CDR2 is YYNGEE. The CDR3 consists of 18 residues. V dropped 0 bases and J dropped 4; count of bases not matched to a gene: 8. The whole variable domain, remainder taken from reference TRBV9 and TRBJ2-2, is DSGVTQTPKHLITATGQRVTLRCSPRSGDLSVYWYQQSLDQGLQFLIQYYNGEERAKGNILERFSAQQFPDLHSELNLSSLELGDSALYFCASSVELAGAALTGELFFGEGSRLTVL.

The chain joins TRBV11-2 to TRBJ2-2, with D possibly matching TRBD1 (5 bases). Between the trimmed V and J ends, which lost 3 bases and 6 bases, there was a span of 14 bases. This CDR3 contains 15 residues. Germline CDR1 SGHAT, CDR2 FQNNGV. CDR3 nucleotide sequence: TGTGCCAGCAGCTTGGGGCTAGTCGGCGCCGGGGAGCTGTTTTTT. Its protein product is CASSLGLVGAGELFF. The variable domain in full, with the rest retrieved from reference TRBV11-2 and TRBJ2-2, is EAGVAQSPRYKIIEKRQSVAFWCNPISGHATLYWYQQILGQGPKLLIQFQNNGVVDDSQLPKDRFSAERLKGVDSTLKIQPAKLEDSAVYLCASSLGLVGAGELFFGEGSRLTVL.

J is TRBJ2-7 and V is TRBV5-1; D is possibly TRBD1 (7 bases). This CDR3 contains 14 residues. CDR1 is SGHRS and CDR2 is YFSETQ in the germline V gene. Deletions cut 2 bases from V and 3 bases from J, with 12 bases between. CDR3 residues: CASSFRGEVYEQYF. In nucleotides, the CDR3 is TGCGCCAGCAGCTTCAGGGGGGAAGTCTACGAGCAGTACTTC.

The chain couples TRBV7-8 to TRBJ2-1, with D tentatively TRBD1 (6 bases). V gave up 5 bases and J gave up 0 bases, with 11 bases separating them. The CDR3 is made up of 15 amino acids. Germline CDR1 SGHVS, CDR2 FQNEAQ. In DNA, the CDR3 is TGTGCCAGCAGCGAACAGGGAAGCTCCTACAATGAGCAGTTCTTC. This codes for CASSEQGSSYNEQFF.

Worth noting for this clone: The sample contains more than one DNA sequence encoding this CDR3. This sequence joins TRBV12-3 or TRBV12-4 and TRBJ1-2, with D unclear. CDR3 size: 13 residues. V was clipped by 6 bases and J by 1 base, with 9 bases between them. The CDR3 spells CASSPSGNYGYTF. The CDR3 region has the DNA TGTGCCAGCAGCCCCAGCGGTAACTATGGCTACACCTTC.